Listed below are T cell receptor beta chains from one sample, sequenced in a study of blood T cell repertoires in COVID-19. Only in-frame clones appear in the TCRdb table, and some are missing; sequencing was by immunoSEQ multiplex PCR. The repertoire holds hundreds of thousands of clones, approximately 84% seen once, with roughly 1% in the top ten. The material sequenced was PBMCs or T cells enriched from blood (not recorded which). The receptors come from a woman aged 25-40 years who had recovered from COVID-19. CDR3s include the opening cysteine and the closing phenylalanine or tryptophan. Each record gives: clone size, CDR3 length, J gene, D gene, V gene, CDR3 protein, CDR3 DNA. D genes are given only for firm matches. Rows give clone size only sometimes, using once, few, many, or a class for an expanded clone.

.	15	TRBJ1-5	TRBD1	TRBV2	CASTHRGRHDQPQHF	TGTGCCAGCACTCACAGGGGGAGGCACGATCAGCCCCAGCATTTT
.	11	TRBJ1-1	.	TRBV19	CASSISATAFF	TGTGCCAGTAGTATATCAGCGACTGCTTTCTTT
.	14	TRBJ1-3	.	TRBV7-9	CASSYYRVANTIYF	TGTGCCAGCAGCTACTACAGGGTTGCCAACACCATATATTTT
.	14	TRBJ1-1	TRBD1	TRBV7-2	CASSPDRGRTEAFF	TGTGCCAGCAGCCCCGACAGGGGACGGACTGAAGCTTTCTTT
once	16	TRBJ2-2	TRBD2	TRBV7-2	CAVRTSGGSNTGELFF	TGTGCCGTAAGGACTAGCGGGGGATCGAACACCGGGGAGCTGTTTTTT
.	14	TRBJ2-7	TRBD2	TRBV10-2	CASTPGGASDEQYF	TGCGCCAGCACCCCGGGAGGGGCGTCGGACGAGCAGTACTTC
.	13	TRBJ2-5	.	TRBV30	CAWSLGRQETQYF	TGTGCCTGGAGTCTTGGCCGTCAAGAGACCCAGTACTTC
.	17	TRBJ1-1	.	TRBV4-1	CASSQDLASIMNTEAFF	TGCGCCAGCAGCCAAGATCTAGCGAGCATTATGAACACTGAAGCTTTCTTT
.	12	TRBJ1-2	.	TRBV19	CASSEAGGGYTF	TGTGCCAGTAGTGAGGCGGGGGGCGGCTACACCTTC
.	13	TRBJ1-5	.	TRBV2	CASSEQGNQPQHF	TGTGCCAGCAGTGAACAGGGTAATCAGCCCCAGCATTTT
.	12	TRBJ2-6	.	TRBV28	CASCTGANVLTF	TGTGCCAGCTGTACTGGGGCCAACGTCCTGACTTTC
.	15	TRBJ1-1	.	TRBV5-4	CASSLPTGGYTEAFF	TGTGCCAGCAGCTTACCGACAGGAGGATACACTGAAGCTTTCTTT
.	18	TRBJ1-5	.	TRBV11-2	CASSLFARKGDGSPPQHF	TGTGCCAGCAGCTTATTTGCCCGAAAGGGGGACGGATCACCGCCCCAGCATTTT
.	15	TRBJ1-6	.	TRBV5-5	CASSLGGVNNSPLHF	TGTGCCAGCAGCTTGGGGGGGGTAAATAATTCACCCCTCCACTTT
.	18	TRBJ2-2	.	TRBV4-3	CASSQDRGGGARTGELFF	TGCGCCAGCAGCCAAGACCGTGGAGGGGGGGCGAGGACCGGGGAGCTGTTTTTT
.	12	TRBJ2-7	.	TRBV7-8	CASSLLFREQYF	TGTGCCAGCAGCTTATTGTTCCGAGAACAGTACTTC
.	17	TRBJ1-3	TRBD1	TRBV2	CASSPRQGVSSGNTIYF	TGTGCCAGCAGTCCCCGACAGGGGGTTTCCTCTGGAAACACCATATATTTT
.	14	TRBJ1-1	.	TRBV15	CATSRDIGATEAFF	TGTGCCACCAGCAGAGATATAGGGGCCACTGAAGCTTTCTTT
once	14	TRBJ2-7	TRBD1	TRBV4-1	CASSPSDRLYEQYF	TGCGCCAGCAGCCCATCGGACAGGCTCTACGAGCAGTACTTC
once	17	TRBJ2-2	.	TRBV5-5	CASSRIDVRQQAGELFF	TGTGCCAGCAGCCGAATCGACGTGCGACAGCAAGCCGGGGAGCTGTTTTTT
.	14	TRBJ2-5	TRBD1	TRBV7-2	CASSSMDRGETQYF	TGTGCCAGCAGCTCAATGGACAGGGGGGAGACCCAGTACTTC
few	14	TRBJ2-5	TRBD2	TRBV7-8	CASSNPTSLETQYF	TGTGCCAGCAGCAACCCGACTAGCTTAGAGACCCAGTACTTC
.	15	TRBJ2-2	TRBD1	TRBV19	CASSSGQGVLGELFF	TGTGCCAGTAGTTCCGGACAGGGTGTCCTCGGGGAGCTGTTTTTT
.	15	TRBJ2-1	TRBD1	TRBV6-5	CASSIQGGLDNEQFF	TGTGCCAGCAGCATACAGGGGGGACTTGACAATGAGCAGTTCTTC
once	15	TRBJ1-1	TRBD1	TRBV27	CASSPGTGGLGEAFF	TGTGCCAGCAGTCCCGGGACAGGGGGCCTCGGTGAAGCTTTCTTT
few	16	TRBJ1-2	.	TRBV27	CASSFAWGGSNYGYTF	TGTGCCAGCAGTTTCGCTTGGGGGGGCAGTAACTATGGCTACACCTTC
.	16	TRBJ1-3	.	TRBV7-9	CASLPGNRSSGNTIYF	TGTGCCAGCTTGCCAGGCAACCGAAGCTCTGGAAACACCATATATTTT
.	14	TRBJ1-6	TRBD1	TRBV30	CAWRTGSRVSPLHF	TGTGCCTGGCGGACAGGGAGTAGGGTTTCACCCCTCCACTTT
.	16	TRBJ1-1	.	TRBV5-4	CASSLDSGTFGTEAFF	TGTGCCAGCAGCTTGGATTCAGGGACTTTCGGCACTGAAGCTTTCTTT
.	15	TRBJ2-2	.	TRBV18	CASSQSTANTGELFF	TGTGCCAGCTCACAGTCGACAGCGAACACCGGGGAGCTGTTTTTT
.	16	TRBJ1-4	TRBD1	TRBV27	CASRTTLRGPDEKLFF	TGTGCCAGCAGGACCACCCTCAGGGGGCCGGATGAAAAACTGTTTTTT
.	15	TRBJ2-2	TRBD1	TRBV2	CASRGGQGPTGELFF	TGTGCCAGCAGGGGTGGACAGGGTCCTACCGGGGAGCTGTTTTTT
.	19	TRBJ2-6	TRBD1	TRBV19	CASTDQPPGQGGGANVLTF	TGTGCCAGTACCGATCAACCTCCGGGACAGGGGGGCGGGGCCAACGTCCTGACTTTC